This T cell receptor (beta chain) stems from a study of blood T cells in healthy people across ages. This clonotype was seen a handful of times. A J-beta primer mix and a sample-barcoded 5' primer were used in a second PCR of roughly 6 to 11 cycles. TCRdb used MiXCR to reprocess the 5' RACE reads, holding one entry per CDR3 protein. This table has about a million distinct CDR3 sequences, about 53% appearing once. This CDR3 comprises 13 residues. The V gene lost 1 base and the J gene lost 2 bases, with 6 bases spanning the gap. Germline CDR1 and CDR2: MNHEY and SVGEGT. Peripheral blood from each donor was collected in a volume of approximately 10 milliliters.

Sequencing used blood. The receptor was isolated from an older woman in good health. The chain employs TRBV6-2 or TRBV6-3 and TRBJ2-7; D remains unclear. For the CDR3, the DNA is TGTGCCAGCAGTTACTACGCCACCTACGAGCAGTACTTC. It specifies CASSYYATYEQYF.